Shown below are 8 T cell receptor beta chains from a single sample sequenced in a study of blood T cell repertoires in COVID-19 (dated by TCRdb to 2019 to 2021). Library method: the immunoSEQ multiplex PCR assay. TCRdb mirrors the immuneACCESS table, restricted to in-frame sequences. Some clones are absent from its copies; in checked studies, under half trace to an unresolved V gene, and the reason for the others is unknown. Within this sample are hundreds of thousands of clones, with roughly nine tenths of them counted one time only. In total, the top ten clones hold more than 0.7% of the sample. The sequencing input was peripheral blood. These receptors were taken from a man aged 55 to 70 with COVID-19, enrolled during active disease.

A single count supports this clone. The J gene is TRBJ2-7, the V gene TRBV18; 8 bases match TRBD2. Germline CDR1 is KGHSH and CDR2 is LQKENI. Trimming removed 3 bases from V and 5 bases from J; junction bases left unmatched: 0. This CDR3 contains 12 residues. CDR3 protein: CASSPGGDEQYF. In DNA form, the CDR3 reads TGTGCCAGCTCACCCGGGGGGGACGAGCAGTACTTC.

Remarks on this clone: Other DNA variants within this sample encode the same CDR3. The chain links TRBV18 to TRBJ1-1; TRBD1 might be the D (5 bases). The V and J ends lost 0 bases and 5 bases respectively, with 7 bases between them. The CDR3 sequence is 13 residues long. CDR1 and CDR2 (germline): KGHSH, LQKENI. CDR3 in amino acids: CASSPPGGTEAFF. Written as DNA, the CDR3 is TGTGCCAGCTCACCACCGGGGGGGACTGAAGCTTTCTTT.

The gene calls are TRBV29-1 and TRBJ1-2; TRBD1 aligns across 11 bases. J gave up 5 bases and V 2 bases, and 4 bases lay outside the gene matches. This CDR3 comprises 14 residues. Germline values: CDR1 SQVTM, CDR2 ANQGSEA. The CDR3 coding sequence is TGCAGCGTTGAAAGGACAGGGGGCGTATATGGCTACACCTTC. Translating it yields CSVERTGGVYGYTF.

CDR3 sequence (DNA): TGTGCTAGTGGTTTCACCATTGACAGGCTAAACTACGAGCAGTACTTC. This codes for CASGFTIDRLNYEQYF. The chain couples TRBV12-5 to TRBJ2-7; D might be TRBD1 (6 bases). Germline lookup yields CDR1 LGHNT and CDR2 FRNRAP. The CDR3 is 16 amino acids. V shed 3 bases and J shed 3 bases, with 18 bases lying between them.

This sequence joins TRBV19 and TRBJ1-1, with D possibly matching TRBD1 (5 bases). CDR1 LNHDA and CDR2 SQIVND come from the germline V gene (reference sequence). The CDR3 length is 13 residues. The V gene lost 8 bases and the J gene lost 4 bases, with 14 bases spanning the gap. DNA of the CDR3: TGTGCCAGTCGCTACCAGGGTGGCACTGAAGCTTTCTTT. Protein: CASRYQGGTEAFF.

This rearrangement joins TRBV10-3 to TRBJ1-5; D remains ambiguous. Trimming stripped 4 bases from V and 5 bases from J, with 9 bases between. This CDR3 region has 13 residues. The germline V gene has CDR1 ENHRY and CDR2 SYGVKD. CDR3 protein: CAISVKSDQPQHF. The CDR3 nucleotides read TGTGCCATCAGTGTAAAGTCGGATCAGCCCCAGCATTTT.

This clone was recorded once. CDR3 bases: TGTGCCAGCTCCGGGGGGAGTGTGAACACTGAAGCTTTCTTT. The encoded protein is CASSGGSVNTEAFF. The chain has TRBV18 and TRBJ1-1; a weak D match, TRBD1 (5 bases). Trimming removed 6 bases at V and 0 bases at J, with 11 bases between. CDR3 length: 14 residues. From germline, CDR1 is KGHSH and CDR2 LQKENI. Variable domain in full (rest from reference TRBV18 and TRBJ1-1): NAGVMQNPRHLVRRRGQEARLRCSPMKGHSHVYWYRQLPEEGLKFMVYLQKENIIDESGMPKERFSAEFPKEGPSILRIQQVVRGDSAAYFCASSGGSVNTEAFFGQGTRLTVV.

The chain joins TRBV5-1 to TRBJ1-5; D remains ambiguous. This CDR3 comprises 14 residues. From germline, CDR1 is SGHRS and CDR2 YFSETQ. The V end was cut by 0 bases, the J end by 6 bases, with 10 bases between. In DNA form, the CDR3 reads TGCGCCAGCAGCTTGGCGGCGAGCGGTCAGCCCCAGCATTTT. Translation: CASSLAASGQPQHF.